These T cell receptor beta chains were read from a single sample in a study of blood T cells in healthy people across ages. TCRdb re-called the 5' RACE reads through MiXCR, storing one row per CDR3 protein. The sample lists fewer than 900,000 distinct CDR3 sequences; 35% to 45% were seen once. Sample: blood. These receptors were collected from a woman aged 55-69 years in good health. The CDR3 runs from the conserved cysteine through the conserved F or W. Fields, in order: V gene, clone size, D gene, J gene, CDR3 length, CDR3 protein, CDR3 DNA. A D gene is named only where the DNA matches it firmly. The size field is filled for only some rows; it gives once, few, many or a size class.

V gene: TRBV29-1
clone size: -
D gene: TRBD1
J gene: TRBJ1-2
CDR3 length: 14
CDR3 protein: CSVEPTGEIDGYTF
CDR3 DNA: TGCAGCGTTGAGCCAACAGGGGAAATCGATGGCTACACCTTC

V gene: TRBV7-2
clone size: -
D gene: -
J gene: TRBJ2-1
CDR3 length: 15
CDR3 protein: CASSRLKGVPNGQFF
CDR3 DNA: TGTGCCAGCAGCCGTCTCAAGGGGGTCCCCAATGGGCAGTTCTTC

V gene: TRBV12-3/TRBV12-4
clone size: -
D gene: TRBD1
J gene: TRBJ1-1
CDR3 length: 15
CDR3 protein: CASSLGGGRNTEAFF
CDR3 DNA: TGTGCCAGCAGTTTGGGAGGGGGCCGGAACACTGAAGCTTTCTTT

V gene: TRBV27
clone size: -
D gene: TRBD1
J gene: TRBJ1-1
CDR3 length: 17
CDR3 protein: CASSFEDRERLNTEAFF
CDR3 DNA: TGTGCCAGCAGTTTCGAGGACAGGGAAAGGCTGAACACTGAAGCTTTCTTT

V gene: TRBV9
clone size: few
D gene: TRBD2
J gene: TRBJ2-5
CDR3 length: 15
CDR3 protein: CASSVASSGGETQYF
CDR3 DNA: TGTGCCAGCAGCGTAGCTTCGAGCGGGGGGGAGACCCAGTACTTC

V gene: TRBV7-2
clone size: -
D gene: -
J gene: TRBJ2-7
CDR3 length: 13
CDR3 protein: CASSLALTDEQYF
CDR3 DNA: TGTGCCAGCAGCTTAGCATTGACGGATGAGCAGTACTTC

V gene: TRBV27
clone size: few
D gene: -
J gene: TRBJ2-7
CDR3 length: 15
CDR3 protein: CASIPVGGLRNEQYF
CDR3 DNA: TGTGCCAGCATCCCCGTCGGGGGTCTGAGGAACGAGCAGTACTTC

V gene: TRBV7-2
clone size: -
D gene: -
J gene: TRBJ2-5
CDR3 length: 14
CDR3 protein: CASSPPGLRNEQYF
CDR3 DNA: TGTGCCAGCAGTCCTCCGGGACTCAGAAATGAGCAGTACTTC

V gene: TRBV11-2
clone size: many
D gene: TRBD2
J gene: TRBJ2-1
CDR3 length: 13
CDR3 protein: CASSLGEGNEQFF
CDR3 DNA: TGTGCCAGCAGCTTGGGGGAGGGCAATGAGCAGTTCTTC

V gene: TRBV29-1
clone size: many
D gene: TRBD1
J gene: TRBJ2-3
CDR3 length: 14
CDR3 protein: CSVAGTGGADTQYF
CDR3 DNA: TGCAGCGTTGCTGGGACAGGGGGCGCAGATACGCAGTATTTT

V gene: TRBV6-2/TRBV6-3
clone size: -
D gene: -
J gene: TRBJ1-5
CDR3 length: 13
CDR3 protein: CASSPLLYQPQHF
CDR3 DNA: TGTGCCAGCAGTCCCCTGCTGTATCAGCCCCAGCATTTT

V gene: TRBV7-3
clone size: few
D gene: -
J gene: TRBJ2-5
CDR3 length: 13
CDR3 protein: CASSATDQETQYF
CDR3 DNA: TGTGCCAGCAGCGCGACAGATCAAGAGACCCAGTACTTC

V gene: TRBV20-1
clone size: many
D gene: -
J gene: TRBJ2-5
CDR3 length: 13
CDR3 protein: CSARAPSEETQYF
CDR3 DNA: TGCAGTGCTAGGGCCCCATCTGAGGAGACCCAGTACTTC

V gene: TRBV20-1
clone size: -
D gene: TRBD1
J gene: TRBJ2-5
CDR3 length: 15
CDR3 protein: CSASAPGTGKETQYF
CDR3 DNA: TGCAGTGCTTCAGCTCCCGGGACAGGGAAGGAGACCCAGTACTTC

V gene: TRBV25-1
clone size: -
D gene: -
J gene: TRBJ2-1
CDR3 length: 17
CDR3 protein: CASSESRGAEFYNEQFF
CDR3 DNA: TGTGCCAGCAGTGAATCAAGGGGGGCCGAGTTTTACAATGAGCAGTTCTTC

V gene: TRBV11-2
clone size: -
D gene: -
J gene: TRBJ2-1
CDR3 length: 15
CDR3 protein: CASSPQRGLANEQFF
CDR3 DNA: TGTGCCAGCAGCCCCCAAAGGGGTTTGGCCAATGAGCAGTTCTTC

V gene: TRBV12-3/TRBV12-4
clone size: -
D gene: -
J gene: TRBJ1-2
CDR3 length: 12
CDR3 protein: CASSLAESGYTF
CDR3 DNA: TGTGCCAGCAGTTTAGCGGAAAGCGGCTACACCTTC

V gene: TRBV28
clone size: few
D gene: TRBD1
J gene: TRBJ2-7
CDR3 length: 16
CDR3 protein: CASSLGPGTGSYEQYF
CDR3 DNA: TGTGCCAGCAGTTTGGGCCCCGGGACAGGGTCCTACGAGCAGTACTTC

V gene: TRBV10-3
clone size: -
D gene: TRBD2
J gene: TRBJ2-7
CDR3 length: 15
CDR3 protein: CAIRGTETSGFEQYF
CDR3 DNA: TGTGCCATCAGAGGAACCGAGACTAGCGGATTCGAGCAGTACTTC

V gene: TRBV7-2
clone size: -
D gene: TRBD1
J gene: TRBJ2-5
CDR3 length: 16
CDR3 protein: CASSLVGDRGLETQYF
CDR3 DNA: TGTGCCAGCAGCTTAGTGGGGGACAGGGGGCTCGAGACCCAGTACTTC

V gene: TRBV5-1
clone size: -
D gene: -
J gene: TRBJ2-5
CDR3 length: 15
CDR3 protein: CASSWGVAERETQYF
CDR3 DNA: TGCGCCAGCAGCTGGGGGGTAGCGGAGCGAGAGACCCAGTACTTC

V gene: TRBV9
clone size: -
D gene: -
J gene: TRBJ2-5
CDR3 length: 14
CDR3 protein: CASSEASAQETQYF
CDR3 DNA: TGTGCCAGCAGCGAAGCTAGCGCCCAAGAGACCCAGTACTTC

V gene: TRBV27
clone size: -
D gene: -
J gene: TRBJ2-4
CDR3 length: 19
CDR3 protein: CASSLSGQMPSLAKNIQYF
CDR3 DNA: TGTGCCAGCAGTTTATCAGGACAGATGCCAAGCCTAGCCAAAAACATTCAGTACTTC

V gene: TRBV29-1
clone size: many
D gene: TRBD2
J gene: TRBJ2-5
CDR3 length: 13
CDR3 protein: CSVVAGVQETQYF
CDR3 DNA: TGCAGCGTTGTAGCGGGGGTACAAGAGACCCAGTACTTC

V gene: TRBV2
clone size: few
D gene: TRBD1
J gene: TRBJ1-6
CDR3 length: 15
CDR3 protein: CASSETGGYNSPLHF
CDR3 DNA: TGTGCCAGCAGTGAAACAGGGGGATATAATTCACCCCTCCACTTT

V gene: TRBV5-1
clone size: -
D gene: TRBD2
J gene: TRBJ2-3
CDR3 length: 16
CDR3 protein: CASSLVLAGEGDTQYF
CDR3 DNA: TGCGCCAGCAGCTTAGTATTAGCGGGAGAGGGGGATACGCAGTATTTT

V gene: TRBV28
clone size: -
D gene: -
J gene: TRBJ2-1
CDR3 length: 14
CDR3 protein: CASTLVGAGREQFF
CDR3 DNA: TGTGCCAGCACACTGGTGGGAGCAGGGAGAGAGCAGTTCTTC

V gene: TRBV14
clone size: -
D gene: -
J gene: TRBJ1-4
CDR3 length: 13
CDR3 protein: CASSRKGREKLFF
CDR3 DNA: TGTGCCAGCAGCCGGAAGGGTCGTGAAAAACTGTTTTTT

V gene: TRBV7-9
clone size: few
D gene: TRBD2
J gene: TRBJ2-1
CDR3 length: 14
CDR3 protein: CAEGREGSPNEQFF
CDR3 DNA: TGTGCCGAGGGGCGGGAGGGATCTCCCAATGAGCAGTTCTTC

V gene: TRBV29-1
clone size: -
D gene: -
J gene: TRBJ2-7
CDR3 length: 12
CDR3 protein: CSVTTDSYEQYF
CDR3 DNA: TGCAGCGTTACGACAGATTCCTACGAGCAGTACTTC

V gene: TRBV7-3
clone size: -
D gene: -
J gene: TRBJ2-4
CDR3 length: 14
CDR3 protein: CASSPSNDRCIQYF
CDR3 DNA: TGTGCCAGCAGCCCATCCAACGACAGGTGCATTCAGTACTTC

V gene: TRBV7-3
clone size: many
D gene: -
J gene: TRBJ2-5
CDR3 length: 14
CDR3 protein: CASSLNPRQETQYF
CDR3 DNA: TGTGCCAGCAGCTTAAACCCTAGACAAGAGACCCAGTACTTC

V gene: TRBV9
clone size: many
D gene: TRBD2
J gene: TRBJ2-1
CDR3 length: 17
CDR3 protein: CASSVDIAGAGYNEQFF
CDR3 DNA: TGTGCCAGCAGCGTAGATATAGCGGGAGCCGGCTACAATGAGCAGTTCTTC

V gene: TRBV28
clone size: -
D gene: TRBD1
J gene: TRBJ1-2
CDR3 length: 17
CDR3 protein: CASSFWEGAQWSYGYTF
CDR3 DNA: TGTGCCAGCAGTTTTTGGGAGGGGGCGCAGTGGAGCTATGGCTACACCTTC

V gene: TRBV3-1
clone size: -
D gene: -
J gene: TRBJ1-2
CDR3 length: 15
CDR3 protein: CTSSQAGGGNYGYTF
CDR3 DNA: TGTACCAGCAGCCAAGCTGGTGGGGGAAACTATGGCTACACCTTC

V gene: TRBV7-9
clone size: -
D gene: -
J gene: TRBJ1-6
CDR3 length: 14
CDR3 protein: CAVQGRSYNSPLHF
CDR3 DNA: TGTGCGGTACAGGGTCGGTCCTATAATTCACCCCTCCACTTT

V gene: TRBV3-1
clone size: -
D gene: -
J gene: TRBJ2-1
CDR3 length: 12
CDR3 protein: CASSARRGEQFF
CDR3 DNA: TGTGCCAGCAGCGCGAGGAGGGGTGAGCAGTTCTTC

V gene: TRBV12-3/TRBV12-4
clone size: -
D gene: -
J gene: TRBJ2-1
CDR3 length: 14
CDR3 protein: CASRSRGSYNEQFF
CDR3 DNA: TGTGCCAGCAGAAGTCGGGGCTCCTACAATGAGCAGTTCTTC

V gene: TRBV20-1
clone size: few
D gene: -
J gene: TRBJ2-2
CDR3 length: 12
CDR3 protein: CSARRKTGELFF
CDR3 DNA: TGCAGTGCCCGTAGAAAAACCGGGGAGCTGTTTTTT

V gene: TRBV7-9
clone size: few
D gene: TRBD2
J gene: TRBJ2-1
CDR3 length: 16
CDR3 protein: CASSFPRGSSYNEQFF
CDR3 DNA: TGTGCCAGCAGCTTTCCGCGGGGGAGCTCCTACAATGAGCAGTTCTTC

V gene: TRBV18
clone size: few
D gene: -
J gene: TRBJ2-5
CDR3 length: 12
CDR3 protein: CASSPQGKTQYF
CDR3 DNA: TGTGCCAGCTCACCACAGGGGAAGACCCAGTACTTC

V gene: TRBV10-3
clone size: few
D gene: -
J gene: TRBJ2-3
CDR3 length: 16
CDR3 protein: CAISGGIQGRTDTQYF
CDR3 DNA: TGTGCCATCAGTGGGGGCATACAGGGACGGACAGATACGCAGTATTTT

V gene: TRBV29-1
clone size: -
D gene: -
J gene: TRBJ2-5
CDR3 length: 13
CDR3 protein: CSVGGRAKETQYF
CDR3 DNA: TGCAGCGTTGGAGGGCGGGCGAAAGAGACCCAGTACTTC